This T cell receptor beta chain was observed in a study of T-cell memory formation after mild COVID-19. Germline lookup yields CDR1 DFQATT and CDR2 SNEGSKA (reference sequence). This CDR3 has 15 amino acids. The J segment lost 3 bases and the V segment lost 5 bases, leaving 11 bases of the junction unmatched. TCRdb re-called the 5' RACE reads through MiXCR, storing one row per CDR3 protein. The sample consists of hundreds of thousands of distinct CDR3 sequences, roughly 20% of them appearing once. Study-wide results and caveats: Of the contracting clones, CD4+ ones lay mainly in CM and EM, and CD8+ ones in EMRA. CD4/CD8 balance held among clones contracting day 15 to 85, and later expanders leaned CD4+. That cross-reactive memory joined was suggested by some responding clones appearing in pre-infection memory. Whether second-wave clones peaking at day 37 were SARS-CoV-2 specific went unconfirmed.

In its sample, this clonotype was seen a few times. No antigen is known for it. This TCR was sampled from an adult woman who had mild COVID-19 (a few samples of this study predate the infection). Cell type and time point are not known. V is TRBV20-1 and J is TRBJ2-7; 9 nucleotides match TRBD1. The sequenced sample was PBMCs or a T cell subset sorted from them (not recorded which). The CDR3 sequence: CSALSTGQGLYEQYF. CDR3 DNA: TGCAGTGCTCTTAGTACGGGACAGGGCCTCTACGAGCAGTACTTC.